This entry is about one TCR beta chain. The data were taken from a study of blood T cell repertoires in COVID-19. As for the study in general: From the United States, Italy and Spain came samples of acute and convalescent COVID-19. Sources were T cells, B-cell-depleted T cells, or PBMCs; the material itself was cDNA or gDNA.

Original data processing: Counts of nucleated cells, estimated from reference gene primer amplification, were obtained. Profiled with immunoSEQ multiplex PCR; TCRdb holds only in-frame clones, not every one. Clonal size and the V and J genes are those of that table, whereas D and trimming came from the DNA. The sample holds tens of thousands of clones, roughly 88% seen once. CDR1 is WNHNN and CDR2 is SYGVQD in the germline V gene (reference sequence). The CDR3 consists of 12 residues. J was trimmed by 1 base and V by 9 bases; bases with no gene match: 3. This receptor was obtained from a man aged 65 to 85 with acute or convalescent COVID-19. The V and J genes are TRBV10-1 and TRBJ2-7; 7 bases line up with TRBD1. The sample was peripheral blood. The CDR3 DNA reads TGCGCCAGTGGGGACAGTTCCTACGAGCAGTACTTC. Translation: CASGDSSYEQYF.